This entry features one T cell receptor (beta chain) sequence. Its antigen is as yet unknown. Here immunoSEQ multiplex PCR was the method, and the copy in TCRdb shows in-frame clones only, minus some. In the table there are about 67,000 clones, roughly 84% of which are singletons. This specimen comes from a study of OX40 agonist ivuxolimab in advanced cancers. Background on the study: With ivuxolimab, an agonistic anti-OX40 (CD134) antibody, patients were treated. Two patients with cutaneous melanoma and one with hepatocellular carcinoma, three in total, showed partial responses. A male proportion of more than 75% was recorded, with mean age 60 years and range roughly 20 to 90.

Study-wide points: By week 6 at 0.1 to 3.0 mg/kg, blood CD4+ and CD8+ T cells had expanded clonally.

This sequence originates from an adult with an advanced solid tumor such as melanoma, head and neck, liver or kidney cancer. The sequences come from CD4+ or CD8+ T cells sorted from blood, collected in a trial of the OX40 agonist ivuxolimab.

The CDR3, as DNA: TGTGCCAGCAGAACGGGACTCAACTCCTACGAGCAGTACTTC. This encodes CASRTGLNSYEQYF. V usage is TRBV7-8 and J usage is TRBJ2-7; D might be TRBD2 (6 bases). Looked up from germline, CDR1 is SGHVS and CDR2 is FQNEAQ. The CDR3 covers 14 residues. The V gene lost 6 bases and the J gene lost 0 bases, with 12 bases spanning the gap.